This T cell receptor beta chain was obtained from a study of OX40 agonist ivuxolimab in advanced cancers. Notes on this clone: The antigen is undetermined.

V lost 2 bases to trimming and J lost 5 bases; unmatched junction nucleotides: 2. From germline, CDR1 is MDHEN and CDR2 SYDVKM. This CDR3 is built from 15 residues. The repertoire was sequenced with immunoSEQ multiplex PCR; TCRdb's copy has only in-frame clones and lacks some. This sample has some 45,000 clones, with around 89% found just once. Regarding the study as a whole: Normalized T-cell clonal expansion was also low in some nonresponders. The study found among the lowest clonal expansion in partial responders at 0.1-3.0 mg/kg.

Sequenced material: CD4+ or CD8+ T cells sorted from blood, taken in a trial of the OX40 agonist ivuxolimab. The chain has TRBV28 and TRBJ1-6, with 8 bases fitting TRBD1. The sequence was collected from an adult with an advanced solid tumor such as melanoma, head and neck, liver or kidney cancer. The CDR3 reads CASSLPDRDNSPLHF. For the CDR3, the DNA is TGTGCCAGCAGTTTACCGGACAGGGATAATTCACCCCTCCACTTT.